Below, 9 T cell receptor beta chains from the same sample are listed, as sequenced in a study of cytomegalovirus exposure and HLA in healthy donors. The PCR employed 60 Vbeta primers together with 13 Jbeta primers. The assay was immunoSEQ multiplex PCR, and TCRdb's table has in-frame clones only and misses some. The repertoire holds approximately 160,000 clones, with about 80% as singletons. Specimen: PBMCs. The receptors were sampled from a man between 18 and 35 years old in good health and CMV-seronegative.

V usage is TRBV12-5 and J usage is TRBJ1-1; 7 nucleotides align to TRBD1. CDR3 length equals 17 residues. The ends lost 7 bases at V and 3 bases at J; junction bases unmatched: 17. Germline CDR1 reads LGHNT; CDR2 reads FRNRAP. The DNA of the CDR3 is TGTGCTAGTGCTCTCCCGACAGGGATTATTATGGACACTGAAGCTTTCTTT. Translated: CASALPTGIIMDTEAFF.

The V call is TRBV5-1, the J call TRBJ2-1, with a weak D call TRBD2 (5 bases). The CDR3 length is 14 residues. Trimming pared 4 bases from V and 8 bases from J, leaving 16 bases between. Germline loops: CDR1 SGHRS, CDR2 YFSETQ. The CDR3 bases are TGCGCCAGCAGCCTCGATTCCGCGGGCGATGAGCAGTTCTTC. Translating it yields CASSLDSAGDEQFF.

The chain employs TRBV9 and TRBJ2-7; 12 positions agree with TRBD2. V gave up 4 bases and J gave up 6 bases; unmatched junction bases: 5. CDR3 size: 14 residues. The germline gives CDR1 SGDLS, CDR2 YYNGEE. The CDR3, as DNA: TGTGCCAGCAGCCCCGGACTAGCGGGAAGCGAGCAGTACTTC. This codes for CASSPGLAGSEQYF.

This clone was detected a few times. The rearrangement joins TRBV12-5 to TRBJ2-7, with 8 bases aligning to TRBD1. The CDR3 is 16 residues long. The ends lost 0 bases at V and 3 bases at J; junction bases unmatched: 7. Germline V lookup: CDR1 LGHNT, CDR2 FRNRAP. The CDR3 loop is CASGLVRLDRDYEQYF. The CDR3, as DNA: TGTGCTAGTGGTTTGGTTCGGCTGGACAGGGACTACGAGCAGTACTTC.

The chain employs TRBV30 and TRBJ2-5; 12 bases align to TRBD2. This CDR3 is built from 16 residues. The germline V gene has CDR1 GTSNPN and CDR2 SVGIG (reference sequence). The V gene end was trimmed by 1 base and the J gene end by 9 bases; junction bases not matched to a gene: 12. The CDR3 bases are TGTGCCTGGAGTGCCAAAGGACTAGCGGGGACTAAGGCCCAGTACTTC. Amino acid sequence: CAWSAKGLAGTKAQYF.

The CDR3 here is CSTGTDHYGYTF. CDR3 sequence (DNA): TGCAGCACCGGGACAGATCACTATGGCTACACCTTC. The gene calls are TRBV29-1 and TRBJ1-2; 7 bases agree with TRBD1. The CDR3 has 12 residues. CDR1 and CDR2 (germline): SQVTM, ANQGSEA. The J segment lost 3 bases and the V segment lost 8 bases, leaving 6 bases of the junction unmatched.

V usage is TRBV18 and J usage is TRBJ1-2; 8 bases are a match to TRBD1. The length of the CDR3 is 13 residues. V shed 3 bases and J 4 bases; nucleotides not matched to a gene: 1. Germline V lookup: CDR1 KGHSH, CDR2 LQKENI. The CDR3 reads CASSPTGAYGYTF. DNA for the CDR3: TGTGCCAGCTCACCGACAGGGGCCTATGGCTACACCTTC.

The chain joins TRBV4-1 to TRBJ1-1, with D possibly TRBD1 on 5 matching bases. V was trimmed by 4 bases and J by 1 base, leaving 10 bases between them. The CDR3 is made up of 14 amino acids. Germline V gene lookup returns CDR1 MGHRA and CDR2 YSYEKL. In DNA, the CDR3 is TGCGCCAGCAGCCGACACCAGGGGAACACTGAAGCTTTCTTT. This encodes CASSRHQGNTEAFF.

The table lists this clone with a few counts. The V gene is TRBV2, the J gene TRBJ1-3; D not resolved. This CDR3 contains 12 residues. Trimming removed 9 bases from V and 0 bases from J, with 6 bases in between. CDR1 and CDR2 from the germline V gene are SNHLY and FYNNEI. This chain's CDR3 is CARQVSGNTIYF. The CDR3 DNA sequence: TGTGCCAGGCAGGTCTCTGGAAACACCATATATTTT.